The 20 T cell receptor beta chains in this list originate from one sample, sequenced in a study of T-cell memory formation after mild COVID-19. TCRdb reprocessed the 5' RACE reads with MiXCR, giving one entry per CDR3 protein. Of 250,000 to 350,000 distinct CDR3 sequences detected, 15% to 20% appear once; the ten largest clones hold approximately 23%. Material: PBMCs or a T cell subset sorted from them (not recorded which). All receptors come from a man aged 18 to 30 who had mild COVID-19 (a few samples of this study predate the infection). Cell type and time point are not known.

The chain recombines TRBV9 with TRBJ2-5, with TRBD1 as a possible D gene (5 bases). Trimming stripped 2 bases from V and 3 bases from J, with 8 bases between. The CDR3 runs to 13 residues. The germline V gene encodes CDR1 SGDLS and CDR2 YYNGEE. This CDR3 is CASSVSGKETQYF. The CDR3 coding sequence is TGTGCCAGCAGCGTTTCAGGGAAAGAGACCCAGTACTTC.

This clonotype was counted only a few times. The chain carries TRBV11-2 and TRBJ2-7; the D gene is possibly TRBD1 (8 bases). CDR1 is SGHAT, CDR2 FQNNGV, per germline. Trimming shortened V by 0 bases and J by 0 bases, and 15 bases separated the two germline ends. There are 17 residues in the CDR3. CDR3 sequence: CASSLEGGTGYSYEQYV. CDR3 in DNA: TGTGCCAGCAGCTTAGAGGGAGGGACAGGCTACTCCTACGAGCAGTACGTC.

V and J are TRBV27 and TRBJ1-2, with D tentatively TRBD1 (5 bases). This CDR3 spans 15 amino acids. Trimming took 7 bases from V and 5 from J, leaving 20 bases between them. CDR1 is MNHEY and CDR2 is SMNVEV in the germline V gene (reference sequence). This chain's CDR3 is CASTPVPGGGYGYTF. The CDR3 coding sequence is TGTGCCAGCACCCCGGTTCCGGGGGGAGGTTATGGCTACACCTTC.

The chain combines TRBV6-2 or TRBV6-3 with TRBJ2-7; D perhaps matches TRBD2 (7 bases). This CDR3 is 15 amino acids long. V was clipped by 2 bases and J by 3 bases, with 14 bases between them. The germline gives CDR1 MNHEY, CDR2 SVGEGT. CDR3 loop: CASSYGGGEYYEQYF. CDR3 nucleotide sequence: TGTGCCAGCAGTTACGGGGGGGGCGAATACTACGAGCAGTACTTC.

This clonotype has a handful of counts. The chain has TRBV7-2 and TRBJ2-3; the D is unclear. V gave up 3 bases and J gave up 6 bases, with 13 bases separating them. CDR1 and CDR2 (germline): SGHTA, FQGNSA. The CDR3 is 14 amino acids. In DNA, the CDR3 is TGTGCCAGCAGCTTTTACAGCTTAGGGGATACGCAGTATTTT. The encoded protein is CASSFYSLGDTQYF.

This chain joins TRBV4-1 and TRBJ1-4, with D maybe TRBD1 (6 bases). The length of the CDR3 is 15 residues. Trimming left V 2 bases short and J 8 bases short, with 15 bases between. Germline CDR1 and CDR2: MGHRA and YSYEKL. CDR3 DNA sequence: TGCGCCAGCAGCCAATACAGGGTCACGAACGAAAAACTGTTTTTT. Its translation is CASSQYRVTNEKLFF.

The rearrangement links TRBV6-5 to TRBJ2-3; TRBD2 agrees at 13 bases. The CDR3 extends over 17 amino acids. CDR1 and CDR2 from the germline V gene are MNHEY and SVGAGI. J gave up 1 base and V 6 bases, and 7 bases lay outside the gene matches. This chain's CDR3 is CASSIAGLAGGTDTQYF. The CDR3 bases are TGTGCCAGCAGCATTGCAGGACTAGCGGGGGGCACAGATACGCAGTATTTT.

A few counts support this clonotype. V and J are TRBV27 and TRBJ2-2; the D is unclear. Germline V gene sequence: CDR1 MNHEY, CDR2 SMNVEV (reference sequence). Between the trimmed V and J ends, which lost 0 bases and 4 bases, there was a span of 6 bases. There are 14 residues in the CDR3. This CDR3 reads CASSLSSGTGELFF. In DNA, the CDR3 is TGTGCCAGCAGTTTATCGTCGGGCACCGGGGAGCTGTTTTTT.

This clonotype has just a few counts. The chain carries TRBV7-6 and TRBJ2-1; D is undetermined. The germline V gene has CDR1 SGHVS and CDR2 FNYEAQ. CDR3 size: 12 residues. V was clipped by 6 bases and J by 7 bases, with 10 bases between them. CDR3 region: CASSHYQNEQFF. The DNA for the CDR3 is TGTGCCAGCAGTCATTACCAGAATGAGCAGTTCTTC.

The chain has TRBV3-1 and TRBJ1-4; D possibly corresponds to TRBD1 (6 bases). The CDR3 runs to 13 residues. V dropped 5 bases and J dropped 12 bases, with 16 bases sitting between them. In germline, CDR1 is LGHDT, CDR2 YNNKEL (reference sequence). CDR3 loop: CASSGPGPGELFF. CDR3 DNA: TGTGCCAGCAGCGGTCCAGGGCCAGGGGAACTGTTTTTT.

The J gene is TRBJ2-5, the V gene TRBV29-1; no reliable D call. The CDR3 loop spans 13 amino acids. Germline V gene sequence: CDR1 SQVTM, CDR2 ANQGSEA. V gave up 6 bases and J gave up 1 base, with 12 bases separating them. The CDR3 DNA reads as TGCAGCGTGCGTCTATCGGCCCAAGAGACCCAGTACTTC. Protein: CSVRLSAQETQYF.

The rearrangement uses TRBV18 and TRBJ1-4; 8 bases fit TRBD1. Germline CDR1 is KGHSH and CDR2 is LQKENI. This CDR3 is 13 amino acids long. V lost 8 bases and J lost 5; bases outside the gene matches: 4. CDR3 residues: CASDRGLNEKLFF. DNA of the CDR3: TGTGCCAGCGACAGGGGATTAAATGAAAAACTGTTTTTT.

The chain is built from TRBV3-1 and TRBJ1-1; D is perhaps TRBD1 (6 bases). The V gene's germline CDR1 is LGHDT and CDR2 YNNKEL (reference sequence). CDR3 length equals 13 residues. V lost 0 bases, J lost 10 bases, and 12 bases lay in between. The CDR3, as DNA: TGTGCCAGCAGCCAAGATCTCAGGGGCACAGCTTTCTTT. It translates to CASSQDLRGTAFF.

The V call is TRBV5-1, the J call TRBJ1-6; D gene uncertain. Per germline, CDR1 SGHRS and CDR2 YFSETQ. The CDR3 is 13 amino acids. V shed 6 bases and J shed 7 bases, with 11 bases lying between them. The CDR3 DNA reads TGCGCCAGCAATCAGGAAGGGAATTCACCCCTCCACTTT. It yields the protein CASNQEGNSPLHF.

This clonotype has just a few counts. The V call is TRBV4-1, the J call TRBJ1-1; tentative D call: TRBD1 (6 bases). This CDR3 region has 14 residues. Germline CDR1 and CDR2: MGHRA and YSYEKL. Trimming took off 0 bases at V and 4 bases at J, with 9 bases between the two ends. CDR3 in amino acids: CASSQEDSGTEAFF. The CDR3 DNA follows: TGCGCCAGCAGCCAAGAGGACAGTGGCACTGAAGCTTTCTTT.

The rearrangement joins TRBV20-1 to TRBJ1-4; TRBD1 matches at 9 bases. V dropped 0 bases and J dropped 6; count of bases not matched to a gene: 5. This CDR3 region has 15 residues. The germline V gene has CDR1 DFQATT and CDR2 SNEGSKA (reference sequence). CDR3 region: CSARDPGTGHEKLFF. DNA for the CDR3: TGCAGTGCTAGAGATCCAGGGACAGGGCATGAAAAACTGTTTTTT.

A few counts support this clonotype. J is TRBJ1-4 and V is TRBV5-6; D may be TRBD1 (5 bases). Between the trimmed V and J ends, which lost 3 bases and 8 bases, there was a span of 14 bases. The CDR3 has 14 amino acids. The germline V gene encodes CDR1 SGHDT and CDR2 YYEEEE. CDR3 protein: CASSWGTGQEKLFF. The CDR3 DNA follows: TGTGCCAGCAGCTGGGGGACCGGTCAGGAAAAACTGTTTTTT.

The chain has TRBV12-3 or TRBV12-4 and TRBJ1-4; perhaps TRBD1 as D (5 bases). The CDR3 consists of 14 residues. Trimming left V 7 bases short and J 3 bases short, with 12 bases between. The CDR3 sequence is CASTPGLPNEKLFF. DNA for the CDR3: TGTGCCAGCACCCCAGGGTTGCCTAATGAAAAACTGTTTTTT.

V is TRBV7-6 and J is TRBJ2-1; 8 nucleotides agree with TRBD2. The CDR3 contains 13 residues. Germline trimming cut 5 bases from V and 9 bases from J; bases unmatched to any gene: 6. The germline CDR1 and CDR2 sequences are SGHVS and FNYEAQ. The CDR3: CASSLTSVSEQFF. Here the CDR3 DNA reads TGTGCCAGCAGCCTGACTAGCGTGTCTGAGCAGTTCTTC.

This clonotype was seen a handful of times. The J gene is TRBJ2-3, the V gene TRBV2; D is possibly TRBD1 or TRBD2 (6 bases each). V was pared by 7 bases and J by 3 bases, with 17 bases between. This CDR3 spans 15 amino acids. CDR1 SNHLY and CDR2 FYNNEI come from the germline V gene. CDR3 DNA: TGTGCCAGCACCCCGTGGGGGGCGAGGACAGATACGCAGTATTTT. Translation gives CASTPWGARTDTQYF.